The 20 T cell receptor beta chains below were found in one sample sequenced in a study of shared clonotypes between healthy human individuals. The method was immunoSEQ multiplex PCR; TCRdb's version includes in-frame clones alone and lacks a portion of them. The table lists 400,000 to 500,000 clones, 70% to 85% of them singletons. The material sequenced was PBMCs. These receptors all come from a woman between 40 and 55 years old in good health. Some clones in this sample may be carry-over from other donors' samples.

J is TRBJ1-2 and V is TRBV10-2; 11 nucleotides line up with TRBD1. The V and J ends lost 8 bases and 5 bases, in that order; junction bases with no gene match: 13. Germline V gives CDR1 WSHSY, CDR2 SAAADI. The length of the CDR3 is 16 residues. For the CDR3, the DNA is TGCGCCAGCGTGTGGACAGGGGGCTTTGAAGAATATGGCTACACCTTC. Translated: CASVWTGGFEEYGYTF.

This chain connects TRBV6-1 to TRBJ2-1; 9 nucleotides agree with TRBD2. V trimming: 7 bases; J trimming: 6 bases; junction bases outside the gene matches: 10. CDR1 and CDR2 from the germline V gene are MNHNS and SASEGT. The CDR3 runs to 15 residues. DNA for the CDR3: TGTGCCAGCAATCTTAGCGGGAGCGAGGGCAATGAGCAGTTCTTC. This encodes CASNLSGSEGNEQFF.

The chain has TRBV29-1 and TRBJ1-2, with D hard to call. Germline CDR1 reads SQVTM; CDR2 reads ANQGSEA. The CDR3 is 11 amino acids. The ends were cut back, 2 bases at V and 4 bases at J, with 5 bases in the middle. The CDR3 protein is CSVETAYGYTF. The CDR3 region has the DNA TGCAGCGTTGAAACGGCCTATGGCTACACCTTC.

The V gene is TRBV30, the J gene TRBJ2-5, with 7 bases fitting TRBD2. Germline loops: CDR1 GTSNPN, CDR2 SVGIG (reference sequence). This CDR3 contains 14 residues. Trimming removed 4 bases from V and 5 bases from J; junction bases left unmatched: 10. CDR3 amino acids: CAWNIGGSGETQYF. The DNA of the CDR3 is TGTGCCTGGAATATCGGCGGGAGCGGGGAGACCCAGTACTTC.

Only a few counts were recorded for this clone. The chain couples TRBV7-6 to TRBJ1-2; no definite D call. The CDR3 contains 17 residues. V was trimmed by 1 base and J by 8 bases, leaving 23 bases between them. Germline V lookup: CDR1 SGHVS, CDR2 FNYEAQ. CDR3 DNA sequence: TGTGCCAGCAGCTTAGGGCTGGGAAGTGGGCCTGGCAGCGGCTACACCTTC. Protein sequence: CASSLGLGSGPGSGYTF.

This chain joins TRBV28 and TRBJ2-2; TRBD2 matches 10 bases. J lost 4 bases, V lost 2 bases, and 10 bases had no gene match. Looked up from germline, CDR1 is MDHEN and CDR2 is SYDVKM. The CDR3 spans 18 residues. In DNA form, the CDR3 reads TGTGCCAGCAGTTTACATTTTCTGCTAGCGGGAGTCACCGGGGAGCTGTTTTTT. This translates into CASSLHFLLAGVTGELFF.

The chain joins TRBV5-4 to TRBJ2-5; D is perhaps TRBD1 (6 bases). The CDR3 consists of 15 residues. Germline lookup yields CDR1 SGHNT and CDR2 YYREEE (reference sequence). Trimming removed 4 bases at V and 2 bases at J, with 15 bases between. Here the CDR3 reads CASSTGTTAQETQYF. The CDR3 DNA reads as TGTGCCAGCAGCACCGGGACAACCGCGCAAGAGACCCAGTACTTC.

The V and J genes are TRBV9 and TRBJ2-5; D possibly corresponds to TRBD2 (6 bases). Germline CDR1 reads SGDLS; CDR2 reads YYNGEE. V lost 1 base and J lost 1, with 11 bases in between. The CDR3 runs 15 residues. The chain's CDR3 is CASSVNRGLQETQYF. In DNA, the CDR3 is TGTGCCAGCAGCGTAAATAGGGGACTCCAAGAGACCCAGTACTTC.

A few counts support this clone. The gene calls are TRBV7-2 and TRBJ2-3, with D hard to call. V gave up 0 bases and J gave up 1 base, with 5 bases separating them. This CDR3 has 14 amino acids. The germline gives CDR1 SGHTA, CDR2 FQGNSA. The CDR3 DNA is TGTGCCAGCAGCTTAGCTAGTCGCACAGATACGCAGTATTTT. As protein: CASSLASRTDTQYF.

CDR3 loop: CASSARNRAAGTDTQYF. The CDR3 nucleotides are TGTGCCAGCAGCGCCCGAAACAGGGCCGCGGGCACAGATACGCAGTATTTT. The chain employs TRBV9 and TRBJ2-3; tentative D call: TRBD1 (6 bases). This CDR3 is built from 17 residues. With 3 bases removed from V and 1 base from J, the gap between germline ends came to 18 bases. Germline-derived CDR1 and CDR2 are SGDLS and YYNGEE. The full variable domain, in which reference TRBV9 and TRBJ2-3 provide the parts outside the CDR3, is DSGVTQTPKHLITATGQRVTLRCSPRSGDLSVYWYQQSLDQGLQFLIQYYNGEERAKGNILERFSAQQFPDLHSELNLSSLELGDSALYFCASSARNRAAGTDTQYFGPGTRLTVL.

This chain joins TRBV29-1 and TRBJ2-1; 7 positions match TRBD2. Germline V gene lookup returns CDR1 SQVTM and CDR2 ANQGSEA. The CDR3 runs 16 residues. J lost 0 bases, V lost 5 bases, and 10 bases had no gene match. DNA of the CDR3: TGCAGCGTTCGGGGAGGGACTACGGACTCCTACAATGAGCAGTTCTTC. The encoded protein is CSVRGGTTDSYNEQFF.

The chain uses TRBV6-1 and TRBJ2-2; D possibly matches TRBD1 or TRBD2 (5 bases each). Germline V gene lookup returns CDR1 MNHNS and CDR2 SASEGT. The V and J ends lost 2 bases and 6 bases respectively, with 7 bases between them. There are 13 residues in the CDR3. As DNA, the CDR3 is TGTGCCAGCAGTGAACAGGGACCCGGGGAGCTGTTTTTT. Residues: CASSEQGPGELFF.

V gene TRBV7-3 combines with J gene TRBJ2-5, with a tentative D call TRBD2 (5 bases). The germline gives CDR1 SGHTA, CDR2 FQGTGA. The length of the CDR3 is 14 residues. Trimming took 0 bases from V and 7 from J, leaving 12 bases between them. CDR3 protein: CASSLTPQAGTQYF. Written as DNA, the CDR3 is TGTGCCAGCAGCTTAACGCCTCAGGCGGGGACCCAGTACTTC.

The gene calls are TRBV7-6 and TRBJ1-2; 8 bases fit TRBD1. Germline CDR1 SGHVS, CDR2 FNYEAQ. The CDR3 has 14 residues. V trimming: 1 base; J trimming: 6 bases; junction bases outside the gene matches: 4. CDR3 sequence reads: CASSLDRGRDGYTF. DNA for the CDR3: TGTGCCAGCAGCTTAGACAGGGGGAGGGATGGCTACACCTTC.

The CDR3 loop is CASSLDPRRTGAMQTQYF. CDR3 sequence (DNA): TGCGCCAGCAGCTTGGACCCCCGGAGGACAGGGGCGATGCAGACCCAGTACTTC. The chain uses TRBV5-1 and TRBJ2-5; 9 bases agree with TRBD1. Germline V CDR1 and CDR2: SGHRS, YFSETQ. J lost 6 bases, V lost 0 bases, and 15 bases had no gene match. CDR3 length: 18 amino acids.

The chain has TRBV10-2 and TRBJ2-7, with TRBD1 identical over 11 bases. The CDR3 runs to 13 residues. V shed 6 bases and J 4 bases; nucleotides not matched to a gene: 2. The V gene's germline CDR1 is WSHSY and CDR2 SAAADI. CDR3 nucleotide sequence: TGCGCCAGCAGGGGACAGGGGGTTTACGAGCAGTACTTC. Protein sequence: CASRGQGVYEQYF.

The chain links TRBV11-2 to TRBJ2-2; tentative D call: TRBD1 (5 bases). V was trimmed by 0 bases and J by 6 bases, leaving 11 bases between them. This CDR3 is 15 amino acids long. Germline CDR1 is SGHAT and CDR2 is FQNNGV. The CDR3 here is CASSLEAGIAGELFF. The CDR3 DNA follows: TGTGCCAGCAGCTTAGAAGCAGGGATAGCCGGGGAGCTGTTTTTT. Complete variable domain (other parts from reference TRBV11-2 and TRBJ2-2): EAGVAQSPRYKIIEKRQSVAFWCNPISGHATLYWYQQILGQGPKLLIQFQNNGVVDDSQLPKDRFSAERLKGVDSTLKIQPAKLEDSAVYLCASSLEAGIAGELFFGEGSRLTVL.

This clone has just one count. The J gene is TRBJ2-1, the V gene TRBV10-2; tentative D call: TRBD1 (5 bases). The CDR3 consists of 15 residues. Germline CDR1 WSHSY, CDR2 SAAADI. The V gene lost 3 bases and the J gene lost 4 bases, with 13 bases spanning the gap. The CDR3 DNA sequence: TGCGCCAGCAGTGATTGGGGAAGGGGATACAATGAGCAGTTCTTC. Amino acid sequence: CASSDWGRGYNEQFF.

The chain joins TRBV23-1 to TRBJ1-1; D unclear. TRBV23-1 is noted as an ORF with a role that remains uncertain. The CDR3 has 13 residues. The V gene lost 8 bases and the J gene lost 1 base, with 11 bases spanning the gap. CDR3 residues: CASGPTQNTEAFF. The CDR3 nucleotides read TGCGCCAGCGGGCCGACCCAGAACACTGAAGCTTTCTTT.

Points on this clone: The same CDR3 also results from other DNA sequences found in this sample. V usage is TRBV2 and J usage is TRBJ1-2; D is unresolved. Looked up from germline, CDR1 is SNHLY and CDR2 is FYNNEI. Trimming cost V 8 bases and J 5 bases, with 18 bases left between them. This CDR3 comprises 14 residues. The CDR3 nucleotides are TGTGCCAGCGTCGACGGAGCCACTTTGTATGGCTACACCTTC. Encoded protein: CASVDGATLYGYTF. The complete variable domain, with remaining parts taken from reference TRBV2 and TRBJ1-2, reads EPEVTQTPSHQVTQMGQEVILRCVPISNHLYFYWYRQILGQKVEFLVSFYNNEISEKSEIFDDQFSVERPDGSNFTLKIRSTKLEDSAMYFCASVDGATLYGYTFGSGTRLTVV.